One sample yielded the 30 T cell receptor beta chains listed below, sequenced in a study of spatial heterogeneity in lung cancer. Whole-study results and caveats: For expanded intratumoral alpha and beta TCRs, counts tracked tumor mutation counts.

The time point: sample taken at primary tumor resection. These receptors' targets are unknown. MiXCR was run by TCRdb on the 5' RACE reads, yielding one entry per CDR3 protein. The sample has about 2,600 distinct CDR3 sequences, 8% seen once. Sequences were derived from lung tumor tissue, sampled at surgery. These receptors were taken from a male donor with early-stage non-small cell lung cancer.

By share, this clonotype counts as medium-sized. This sequence joins TRBV7-2 and TRBJ2-5; TRBD1 aligns across 7 bases. J lost 4 bases, V lost 5 bases, and 4 bases had no gene match. Germline CDR1 reads SGHTA; CDR2 reads FQGNSA. CDR3 length: 13 residues. This CDR3 is CASSRGGGETQYF. CDR3 bases: TGTGCCAGCAGCCGAGGGGGCGGAGAGACCCAGTACTTC. Full variable domain (remainder filled in from reference TRBV7-2 and TRBJ2-5): GAGVSQSPSNKVTEKGKDVELRCDPISGHTALYWYRQSLGQGLEFLIYFQGNSAPDKSGLPSDRFSAERTGGSVSTLTIQRTQQEDSAVYLCASSRGGGETQYFGPGTRLLVL.

This clonotype has ten or more counts. The chain employs TRBV12-3 or TRBV12-4 and TRBJ1-1; 7 nucleotides match TRBD1. The CDR3 has 15 amino acids. With V trimmed by 1 base and J by 4 bases, 6 bases remained unmatched. CDR3 loop: CASSLDRGRGTEAFF. Written as DNA, the CDR3 is TGTGCCAGCAGTTTAGACAGGGGAAGGGGCACTGAAGCTTTCTTT.

This clonotype came up a few times. The chain has TRBV7-8 and TRBJ2-3; D unresolved. Trimming left V 3 bases short and J 1 base short, with 8 bases between. CDR1 is SGHVS, CDR2 FQNEAQ, per germline. This CDR3 contains 14 residues. For the CDR3, the DNA is TGTGCCAGCAGCTTCGGTCGGGGCACAGATACGCAGTATTTT. Encoded protein: CASSFGRGTDTQYF.

This clonotype ranks as medium-sized. The rearrangement uses TRBV4-1 and TRBJ2-3, with unresolved D. Germline V gives CDR1 MGHRA, CDR2 YSYEKL. Trimming took off 4 bases at V and 6 bases at J, with 11 bases between the two ends. The CDR3 runs to 13 residues. This chain's CDR3 is CASSRQSGDTQYF. The CDR3 DNA reads as TGCGCCAGCAGCCGACAATCTGGGGATACGCAGTATTTT.

Judged by abundance, this clonotype is medium-sized. J is TRBJ2-3 and V is TRBV3-1, with unresolved D. V lost 4 bases, J lost 0 bases, and 11 bases lay in between. CDR1 and CDR2 from the germline V gene are LGHDT and YNNKEL (reference sequence). The CDR3 totals 15 residues. CDR3 residues: CASSPGWASTDTQYF. The CDR3 DNA follows: TGTGCCAGCAGCCCTGGCTGGGCCAGCACAGATACGCAGTATTTT.

Comment on this clonotype: A read error may be the cause here, since a much bigger clone is one base away. The V and J genes are TRBV12-3 or TRBV12-4 and TRBJ1-5; D possibly corresponds to TRBD1 (6 bases). The germline V and J ends were trimmed by 3 bases and 4 bases, with 10 bases remaining between them. This CDR3 has 14 residues. The CDR3 protein is CASSFSRGNQPQHF. DNA for the CDR3: TGTGCCAGCAGTTTCAGCAGGGGTAATCAGCCCCAGCATTTT.

A note on this clonotype: This sequence may be a read error, since a much larger clone differs from it by one base. The gene calls are TRBV7-2 and TRBJ2-7, with a tentative D call TRBD2 (5 bases). Trimming took 5 bases from V and 3 from J, leaving 8 bases between them. Germline assignment: CDR1 SGHTA and CDR2 FQGNSA. There are 12 residues in the CDR3. CDR3 bases: TGTACCAGCAGCCGGGGAAACTACGAGCAGTACTTC. Its translation: CTSSRGNYEQYF.

CDR3 DNA sequence: TGTGCCACCGGCGGGCTAGCGGCCTACAATGAGCAGTTCTTC. Translation gives CATGGLAAYNEQFF. The V gene is TRBV6-6, the J gene TRBJ2-1; TRBD2 matches at 7 bases. The CDR3 sequence is 14 residues long. V shed 10 bases and J 2 bases; nucleotides not matched to a gene: 8. CDR1 is MNHNY and CDR2 is SVGAGI in the germline V gene (reference sequence).

This clonotype is deemed medium-sized (0.01 to 0.1%). The J gene is TRBJ1-4, the V gene TRBV11-2; D call uncertain. The CDR3 extends over 15 amino acids. Germline loops: CDR1 SGHAT, CDR2 FQNNGV. The ends were cut back, 3 bases at V and 7 bases at J, with 15 bases in the middle. The CDR3 reads CASSLNYGEGEKLFF. DNA for the CDR3: TGTGCCAGCAGCTTGAATTATGGTGAGGGTGAAAAACTGTTTTTT.

This clonotype is medium-sized in the sample. The chain is built from TRBV5-1 and TRBJ2-5; 11 nucleotides line up with TRBD1. CDR1 and CDR2 from the germline V gene are SGHRS and YFSETQ. Germline trimming cut 2 bases from V and 5 bases from J; bases unmatched to any gene: 8. The CDR3 has 16 residues. The CDR3 DNA is TGCGCCAGCAGCTTTGCCTGGACAGGGGGCACCGAGACCCAGTACTTC. It translates to CASSFAWTGGTETQYF.

The table lists this clonotype with a few counts. The rearrangement links TRBV7-2 to TRBJ2-3; 11 nucleotides line up with TRBD2. Germline trimming cut 1 base from V and 6 bases from J; bases unmatched to any gene: 9. Germline assignment: CDR1 SGHTA and CDR2 FQGNSA. This CDR3 has 17 residues. For the CDR3, the DNA is TGTGCCAGCAGCTTAGTACTAGCGGGGGCCGGAGAGGATACGCAGTATTTT. Translation gives CASSLVLAGAGEDTQYF.

By share, this clonotype counts as medium-sized. V gene TRBV5-1 combines with J gene TRBJ2-6; D not certain. The CDR3 extends over 15 amino acids. Germline values: CDR1 SGHRS, CDR2 YFSETQ. Trimming left V 0 bases short and J 2 bases short, with 6 bases between. The CDR3 nucleotides read TGCGCCAGCAGCTTGGGGGTCCCTGGGGCCAACGTCCTGACTTTC. As protein: CASSLGVPGANVLTF.

This clonotype was recorded at least ten times. The CDR3 spells CSAGTGNQETQYF. CDR3 nucleotides: TGCAGTGCAGGCACGGGAAACCAAGAGACCCAGTACTTC. The rearrangement uses TRBV20-1 and TRBJ2-5; maybe TRBD2 (5 bases). V was cut by 6 bases and J by 0 bases, with 11 bases left in between. This CDR3 contains 13 residues. Germline V gives CDR1 DFQATT, CDR2 SNEGSKA (reference sequence).

In its sample, this clonotype ranks as medium-sized (0.01 to 0.1%). V usage is TRBV4-1 and J usage is TRBJ1-6, with TRBD1 identical over 8 bases. V shed 4 bases and J 7 bases; nucleotides not matched to a gene: 15. Germline CDR1 and CDR2: MGHRA and YSYEKL. This CDR3 has 18 amino acids. CDR3 amino acids: CASSRDRRLGGRNSPLHF. In nucleotides, the CDR3 is TGCGCCAGCAGCCGGGACAGGCGGTTGGGAGGACGGAATTCACCCCTCCACTTT.

By share, this clonotype ranks as medium-sized. The J gene is TRBJ2-3, the V gene TRBV2; 10 bases are a match to TRBD2. V was pared by 6 bases and J by 4 bases, with 7 bases of the junction left unmatched. Germline CDR1 reads SNHLY; CDR2 reads FYNNEI. The CDR3 length is 15 residues. CDR3 residues: CASSKTSGLSDTQYF. CDR3 in DNA: TGTGCCAGCAGCAAGACTAGCGGGTTGTCAGATACGCAGTATTTT.

This clonotype was recorded a few times. The chain uses TRBV20-1 and TRBJ2-3; TRBD2 matches at 14 bases. With 5 bases clipped from V and 3 bases from J, the junction kept 7 bases outside the gene matches. The length of the CDR3 is 16 residues. Germline V CDR1 and CDR2: DFQATT, SNEGSKA (reference sequence). CDR3 loop: CSAGRLAGGPTDTQYF. The CDR3 bases are TGCAGTGCTGGGAGACTAGCGGGGGGGCCGACAGATACGCAGTATTTT.

The rearrangement uses TRBV20-1 and TRBJ2-1; D might be TRBD1 (5 bases). CDR1 DFQATT and CDR2 SNEGSKA come from the germline V gene (reference sequence). The CDR3 runs to 10 residues. Trimming took 6 bases from V and 10 from J, leaving 10 bases between them. Here the CDR3 DNA reads TGCAGTGCCCTAGGACACGAGCAGTTCTTC. Translating it yields CSALGHEQFF.

By its share, this clonotype is medium-sized. The V call is TRBV19, the J call TRBJ2-6; perhaps TRBD1 as D (6 bases). From germline, CDR1 is LNHDA and CDR2 SQIVND (reference sequence). The CDR3 covers 15 residues. V gave up 6 bases and J gave up 0 bases, with 9 bases separating them. CDR3 amino acids: CASSHRDSGANVLTF. CDR3 in DNA: TGTGCCAGTAGCCACAGGGACTCTGGGGCCAACGTCCTGACTTTC.

Judged by abundance, this clonotype is medium-sized. The chain employs TRBV20-1 and TRBJ2-2; D call uncertain. The CDR3 is 14 amino acids. The ends were cut back, 6 bases at V and 0 bases at J, with 11 bases in the middle. The germline CDR1 and CDR2 sequences are DFQATT and SNEGSKA (reference sequence). In DNA form, the CDR3 reads TGCAGTGCCTCTAGAGAGTCGAACACCGGGGAGCTGTTTTTT. It encodes CSASRESNTGELFF.

Within the sample, this clonotype is medium-sized. The chain uses TRBV4-1 and TRBJ2-6, with 7 bases identical to TRBD1. V was clipped by 4 bases and J by 3 bases; unmatched bases: 6. There are 16 residues in the CDR3. Germline V gene data show CDR1 as MGHRA and CDR2 as YSYEKL. The CDR3 sequence: CASSPQQGLGANVLTF. As DNA, the CDR3 is TGCGCCAGCAGCCCTCAACAGGGGCTTGGGGCCAACGTCCTGACTTTC.

This clonotype was recorded only once. The chain employs TRBV7-8 and TRBJ2-1; a possible D gene is TRBD2 (5 bases). The V and J ends lost 9 bases and 15 bases respectively, with 21 bases between them. This CDR3 is 12 amino acids long. Germline loops: CDR1 SGHVS, CDR2 FQNEAQ. CDR3 nucleotides: TGTGCCAGTAGCGCACAAAAGCTGGATGGGTTCTTC. This encodes CASSAQKLDGFF.

This clonotype is deemed medium-sized. V usage is TRBV20-1 and J usage is TRBJ2-3; 11 nucleotides line up with TRBD2. Losses at the gene ends were 0 bases for V and 4 bases for J; bases not matched to a gene: 3. The CDR3 contains 15 residues. CDR1 and CDR2 (germline): DFQATT, SNEGSKA (reference sequence). The chain's CDR3 is CSARDRSGGADTQYF. The CDR3 nucleotides are TGCAGTGCTAGAGACCGTAGCGGGGGGGCAGATACGCAGTATTTT.

This clonotype is judged medium-sized (0.01 to 0.1%). The chain has TRBV2 and TRBJ2-2; D is unresolved. Trimming removed 3 bases at V and 4 bases at J, with 9 bases between. The CDR3 contains 14 residues. CDR1 is SNHLY, CDR2 FYNNEI, per germline. The CDR3, as DNA: TGTGCCAGCAGTGATAGGTTGGGCACCGGGGAGCTGTTTTTT. Protein sequence: CASSDRLGTGELFF.

By sample share, this clonotype is medium-sized. This sequence joins TRBV10-1 and TRBJ2-3; D not resolved. The germline V gene encodes CDR1 WNHNN and CDR2 SYGVQD (reference sequence). V lost 0 bases and J 2 bases, leaving 9 bases between the germline ends. CDR3 length equals 15 residues. The CDR3 DNA is TGCGCCAGCAGTGAGTCTAGTGTGATCACAGATACGCAGTATTTT. Protein product: CASSESSVITDTQYF.

This clonotype was seen repeatedly, ten times or more. This rearrangement joins TRBV7-9 to TRBJ2-5; the match to TRBD1 covers 7 bases. V shed 5 bases and J 1 base; nucleotides not matched to a gene: 7. Germline CDR1 and CDR2: SEHNR and FQNEAQ (reference sequence). CDR3 length: 15 residues. The CDR3 DNA sequence: TGTGCCAGCAGCCTCGACAGGGTTTTCCAAGAGACCCAGTACTTC. Amino acid sequence: CASSLDRVFQETQYF.

Relative to its sample, this clonotype is medium-sized. The V gene is TRBV4-1, the J gene TRBJ2-1; D call uncertain. Looked up from germline, CDR1 is MGHRA and CDR2 is YSYEKL. V was cut by 5 bases and J by 9 bases, with 14 bases left in between. The CDR3 loop spans 13 amino acids. CDR3 sequence: CASSSQDNGEQFF. Here the CDR3 DNA reads TGCGCCAGCAGCAGCCAAGATAACGGTGAGCAGTTCTTC.

This clonotype is labeled as medium-sized. The chain has TRBV4-3 and TRBJ2-2; weak D call: TRBD1 (6 bases). Trimming removed 0 bases at V and 4 bases at J, with 15 bases between. The CDR3 length is 17 residues. Per germline, CDR1 LGHNA and CDR2 YSLEER. The CDR3 DNA is TGCGCCAGCAGCCAAGATTGGGGGACATCGAGCACCGGGGAGCTGTTTTTT. Translated, it gives CASSQDWGTSSTGELFF.

This clonotype has ten or more counts. This sequence joins TRBV12-3 or TRBV12-4 and TRBJ2-7, with D perhaps matching TRBD2 (7 bases). The CDR3 is 14 amino acids. Deletions cut 6 bases from V and 6 bases from J, with 18 bases between. CDR3 sequence reads: CASSPFVGGGEQYF. CDR3 in DNA: TGTGCCAGCAGCCCCTTTGTGGGAGGGGGCGAGCAGTACTTC.

This clonotype appeared a few times. The chain couples TRBV6-6 to TRBJ1-2, with D possibly TRBD1 on 5 matching bases. This CDR3 has 13 amino acids. Germline CDR1 and CDR2: MNHNY and SVGAGI (reference sequence). V dropped 4 bases and J dropped 8 bases, with 14 bases sitting between them. The CDR3 DNA sequence: TGTGCCAGCAGTTGGGGGGGAATGGAGGGCTACACCTTC. Residues: CASSWGGMEGYTF.

By sample fraction, this clonotype is large (0.1 to 1%). The V call is TRBV28, the J call TRBJ1-5, with D possibly TRBD1 on 6 matching bases. V lost 8 bases, J lost 15 bases, and 17 bases lay in between. Per germline, CDR1 MDHEN and CDR2 SYDVKM. CDR3 length: 11 residues. CDR3 in amino acids: CASLWEGQRHF. Here the CDR3 DNA reads TGTGCCAGCCTTTGGGAGGGACAACGGCATTTT. The entire variable domain, with the rest obtained from reference TRBV28 and TRBJ1-5, is as follows: DVKVTQSSRYLVKRTGEKVFLECVQDMDHENMFWYRQDPGLGLRLIYFSYDVKMKEKGDIPEGYSVSREKKERFSLILESASTNQTSMYLCASLWEGQRHFGDGTRLSIL.